This TCR beta chain came from a study of regulatory T cells in long-lasting Graves disease. The authors built TCR beta libraries using iRepertoire HTBI primers and Arm-PCR of CDR3 regions. From the multiplex PCR reads, TCRdb called clonotypes with MiXCR, one entry per CDR3 protein. Of hundreds of thousands of distinct CDR3 sequences in the sample, 21% were seen once. V lost 2 bases to trimming and J lost 0 bases, with 14 bases between them. The length of the CDR3 is 18 residues. The V gene's germline CDR1 is MNHEY and CDR2 SVGAGI. This clonotype was counted at least ten times. Time point defined: persistent/refractory GD, antithyroid drugs over 5 years with positive TRAb. The authors made the TCR library using RNA they extracted from PBMCs. By American Thyroid Association guidelines, Graves' disease was diagnosed in the cohort.

The chain has TRBV6-5 and TRBJ1-6; no reliable D call. Sequenced here: peripheral blood mononuclear cells (PBMCs), sampled when the disease was refractory, from a patient treated with antithyroid drugs. The sequence came from a female donor with Graves disease. CDR3 loop: CASSYGHFESSYNSPLHF. The CDR3 DNA is TGTGCCAGCAGTTACGGTCATTTCGAGAGCTCCTATAATTCACCCCTCCACTTT.